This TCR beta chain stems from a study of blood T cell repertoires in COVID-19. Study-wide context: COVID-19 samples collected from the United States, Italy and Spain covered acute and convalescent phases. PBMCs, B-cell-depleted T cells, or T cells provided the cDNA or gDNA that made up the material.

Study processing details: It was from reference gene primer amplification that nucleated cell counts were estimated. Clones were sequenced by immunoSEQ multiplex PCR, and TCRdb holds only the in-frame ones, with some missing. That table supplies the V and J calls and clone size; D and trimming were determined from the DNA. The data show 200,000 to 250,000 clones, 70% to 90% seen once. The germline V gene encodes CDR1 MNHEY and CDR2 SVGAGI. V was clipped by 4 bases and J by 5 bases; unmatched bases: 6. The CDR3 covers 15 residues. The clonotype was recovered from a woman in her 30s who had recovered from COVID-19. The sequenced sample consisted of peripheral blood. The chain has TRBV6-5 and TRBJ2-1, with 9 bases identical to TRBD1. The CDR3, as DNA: TGTGCCAGCAGTTCCCCGGGACAGGGTAACAATGAGCAGTTCTTC. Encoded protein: CASSSPGQGNNEQFF.